Below are 24 T cell receptor beta chains sequenced from a single sample in a study of blood T cell repertoires in COVID-19. Here immunoSEQ multiplex PCR was the method, and the copy in TCRdb shows in-frame clones only, minus some. The profile shows almost 400,000 clones, under 90% of them singletons. The sequenced material came from PBMCs or T cells enriched from blood (not recorded which). These receptors were collected from a woman in her 30s who had recovered from COVID-19.

The genes are TRBV9 and TRBJ2-1; TRBD2 matches at 9 bases. CDR1 is SGDLS and CDR2 is YYNGEE in the germline V gene. Unmatched junction bases numbered 6, after V lost 0 bases and J lost 8 bases. This CDR3 comprises 15 residues. The chain's CDR3 is CASSVGVAGDYEQFF. The CDR3 nucleotides are TGTGCCAGCAGCGTAGGGGTAGCGGGGGACTATGAGCAGTTCTTC. Full variable domain (outside the CDR3, taken from reference TRBV9 and TRBJ2-1): DSGVTQTPKHLITATGQRVTLRCSPRSGDLSVYWYQQSLDQGLQFLIQYYNGEERAKGNILERFSAQQFPDLHSELNLSSLELGDSALYFCASSVGVAGDYEQFFGPGTRLTVL.

The genes are TRBV5-1 and TRBJ2-7, with 8 nucleotides matching TRBD1. V lost 3 bases to trimming and J lost 0 bases; unmatched junction nucleotides: 11. Germline lookup yields CDR1 SGHRS and CDR2 YFSETQ. This CDR3 has 17 amino acids. DNA for the CDR3: TGCGCCAGCAGCTGGAAGGCGACAGGGGAGCTCTCCTACGAGCAGTACTTC. It encodes CASSWKATGELSYEQYF. Together with reference TRBV5-1 and TRBJ2-7, the CDR3 gives the full variable domain: KAGVTQTPRYLIKTRGQQVTLSCSPISGHRSVSWYQQTPGQGLQFLFEYFSETQRNKGNFPGRFSGRQFSNSRSEMNVSTLELGDSALYLCASSWKATGELSYEQYFGPGTRLTVT.

The chain has TRBV19 and TRBJ1-5, with 7 bases matching TRBD1. Germline values: CDR1 LNHDA, CDR2 SQIVND (reference sequence). The CDR3 contains 21 residues. The junction had 27 bases not matched to a gene; V was cut back by 10 bases and J by 0 bases. The CDR3 DNA is TGTGCCAACCTAAACGAATACAGGGGACCCCCTAACTCCTATAGCAATCAGCCCCAGCATTTT. Translating it yields CANLNEYRGPPNSYSNQPQHF.

In this sample, this clone turned up once. This chain uses TRBV5-4 with TRBJ2-3, with D unclear. Trimming removed 4 bases at V and 1 base at J, with 10 bases between. CDR1 and CDR2 from the germline V gene are SGHNT and YYREEE (reference sequence). The CDR3 runs 14 residues. The CDR3 loop is CASSHSARTDTQYF. CDR3 in DNA: TGTGCCAGCAGCCACTCTGCCCGCACAGATACGCAGTATTTT.

The J gene is TRBJ2-7, the V gene TRBV19; 7 bases fit TRBD1. The CDR3 spans 15 residues. The V gene end was trimmed by 5 bases and the J gene end by 4 bases; junction bases not matched to a gene: 11. Germline V CDR1 and CDR2: LNHDA, SQIVND (reference sequence). The CDR3 reads CASSLTPGQLYEQYF. CDR3 DNA: TGTGCCAGTAGTCTAACCCCGGGACAGCTTTACGAGCAGTACTTC.

The chain recombines TRBV5-1 with TRBJ1-2, with 10 bases fitting TRBD1. CDR3 length equals 14 residues. Looked up from germline, CDR1 is SGHRS and CDR2 is YFSETQ. V trimming: 0 bases; J trimming: 8 bases; junction bases outside the gene matches: 4. CDR3 sequence reads: CASSLGEGQGGYTF. CDR3 DNA: TGCGCCAGCAGCTTGGGTGAGGGACAGGGGGGCTACACCTTC.

The rearrangement joins TRBV7-9 to TRBJ1-3; D unresolved. Per the germline V gene, CDR1 is SEHNR and CDR2 is FQNEAQ (reference sequence). The CDR3 is 13 amino acids. V lost 5 bases and J lost 3, with 8 bases in between. CDR3 bases: TGTGCCAGCAGCCTAGGGAGTGGAAACACCATATATTTT. Translated, it gives CASSLGSGNTIYF. The full variable domain, completed using reference TRBV7-9 and TRBJ1-3, is DTGVSQNPRHKITKRGQNVTFRCDPISEHNRLYWYRQTLGQGPEFLTYFQNEAQLEKSRLLSDRFSAERPKGSFSTLEIQRTEQGDSAMYLCASSLGSGNTIYFGEGSWLTVV.

CDR3 residues: CASSRSQLRRALHF. The CDR3 coding sequence is TGTGCCAGCAGTAGGAGTCAACTTAGGCGAGCCCTCCACTTT. V and J are TRBV28 and TRBJ1-6; D gene ambiguous. The germline V gene has CDR1 MDHEN and CDR2 SYDVKM. Trimming removed 5 bases from V and 14 bases from J, with 19 bases in between. This CDR3 is 14 amino acids long. The variable domain in full, with the rest retrieved from reference TRBV28 and TRBJ1-6, is DVKVTQSSRYLVKRTGEKVFLECVQDMDHENMFWYRQDPGLGLRLIYFSYDVKMKEKGDIPEGYSVSREKKERFSLILESASTNQTSMYLCASSRSQLRRALHFGNGTRLTVT.

V gene TRBV30 combines with J gene TRBJ1-6, with 8 bases identical to TRBD1. Germline V CDR1 and CDR2: GTSNPN, SVGIG (reference sequence). The length of the CDR3 is 16 residues. The trim removed 4 bases at V and 10 bases at J, leaving 15 bases unmatched. CDR3 bases: TGTGCCTGGACCTTCAGGCGGACAGGGCAGCGGTCACCCCTCCACTTT. As protein: CAWTFRRTGQRSPLHF. Looking up the rest from reference TRBV30 and TRBJ1-6 gives the full variable domain: SQTIHQWPATLVQPVGSPLSLECTVEGTSNPNLYWYRQAAGRGLQLLFYSVGIGQISSEVPQNLSASRPQDRQFILSSKKLLLSDSGFYLCAWTFRRTGQRSPLHFGNGTRLTVT.

The V call is TRBV24-1, the J call TRBJ2-2; TRBD2 might be the D (6 bases). CDR1 is KGHDR, CDR2 SFDVKD, per germline. There are 15 residues in the CDR3. With 7 bases removed from V and 2 bases from J, the gap between germline ends came to 13 bases. Here the CDR3 DNA reads TGTGCCACCAGCGGGACTCCGCCCAACACCGGGGAGCTGTTTTTT. It codes for CATSGTPPNTGELFF.

This clone appeared once. The J gene is TRBJ2-1, the V gene TRBV5-1; TRBD2 aligns across 11 bases. This CDR3 region has 16 residues. The ends lost 4 bases at V and 8 bases at J; junction bases unmatched: 11. Germline lookup yields CDR1 SGHRS and CDR2 YFSETQ. This chain's CDR3 is CASSTGLADRGDEQFF. As DNA, the CDR3 is TGCGCCAGCAGCACGGGACTAGCGGACCGCGGTGATGAGCAGTTCTTC. Drawing the rest from reference TRBV5-1 and TRBJ2-1, the complete variable domain is KAGVTQTPRYLIKTRGQQVTLSCSPISGHRSVSWYQQTPGQGLQFLFEYFSETQRNKGNFPGRFSGRQFSNSRSEMNVSTLELGDSALYLCASSTGLADRGDEQFFGPGTRLTVL.

V gene TRBV14 combines with J gene TRBJ2-1; 11 positions match TRBD2. The CDR3 contains 13 residues. V lost 1 base and J lost 15; bases outside the gene matches: 5. In germline, CDR1 is SGHDN, CDR2 FVKESK. This CDR3 reads CASSQARGTSGFF. The CDR3 bases are TGTGCCAGCAGCCAAGCTAGGGGGACTAGCGGGTTCTTC.

The rearrangement uses TRBV4-3 and TRBJ1-4; 9 nucleotides agree with TRBD1. Germline V gene lookup returns CDR1 LGHNA and CDR2 YSLEER. There are 17 residues in the CDR3. Losses at the gene ends were 0 bases for V and 8 bases for J; bases not matched to a gene: 10. CDR3 in DNA: TGCGCCAGCAGCCAAGATCTCGGGACAGGGCGGAGCGAAAAACTGTTTTTT. As protein: CASSQDLGTGRSEKLFF.

V usage is TRBV27 and J usage is TRBJ2-3; 9 bases fit TRBD2. The germline V gene encodes CDR1 MNHEY and CDR2 SMNVEV (reference sequence). Germline trimming cut 4 bases from V and 5 bases from J; bases unmatched to any gene: 7. CDR3 length: 15 residues. The CDR3 region is CASSSGREGRDTQYF. For the CDR3, the DNA is TGTGCCAGCAGTTCAGGGCGGGAGGGCCGAGATACGCAGTATTTT.

The chain combines TRBV5-6 with TRBJ1-2; D uncertain. Germline V lookup: CDR1 SGHDT, CDR2 YYEEEE. The CDR3 runs to 17 residues. The V gene lost 3 bases and the J gene lost 0 bases, with 18 bases spanning the gap. The CDR3: CASSSAPGRGANYGYTF. In DNA form, the CDR3 reads TGTGCCAGCAGCTCCGCCCCCGGACGGGGAGCTAACTATGGCTACACCTTC. The whole variable domain, remainder taken from reference TRBV5-6 and TRBJ1-2, is DAGVTQSPTHLIKTRGQQVTLRCSPKSGHDTVSWYQQALGQGPQFIFQYYEEEERQRGNFPDRFSGHQFPNYSSELNVNALLLGDSALYLCASSSAPGRGANYGYTFGSGTRLTVV.

The V call is TRBV5-1, the J call TRBJ1-2; 7 bases align to TRBD1. V shed 5 bases, J shed 4 bases, and the junction held 8 bases outside the gene matches. The CDR3 is 14 amino acids. Germline values: CDR1 SGHRS, CDR2 YFSETQ. The CDR3 DNA sequence: TGCGCCAGCAGTACCAAGGGGGCATTCTATGGCTACACCTTC. As protein: CASSTKGAFYGYTF.

The genes are TRBV28 and TRBJ2-7, with D possibly TRBD2 on 6 matching bases. Looked up from germline, CDR1 is MDHEN and CDR2 is SYDVKM. The CDR3 consists of 14 residues. Trimming took 4 bases from V and 3 from J, leaving 13 bases between them. The CDR3 loop is CASSSLAIGYEQYF. The CDR3 coding sequence is TGTGCCAGCAGTTCGCTAGCGATTGGCTACGAGCAGTACTTC. Variable domain in full (rest from reference TRBV28 and TRBJ2-7): DVKVTQSSRYLVKRTGEKVFLECVQDMDHENMFWYRQDPGLGLRLIYFSYDVKMKEKGDIPEGYSVSREKKERFSLILESASTNQTSMYLCASSSLAIGYEQYFGPGTRLTVT.

This clone was detected only once. The chain is built from TRBV5-1 and TRBJ1-2; perhaps TRBD1 as D (6 bases). Germline CDR1 reads SGHRS; CDR2 reads YFSETQ. CDR3 length equals 14 residues. The V end was cut by 3 bases, the J end by 5 bases, with 14 bases between. The CDR3 here is CASSSLRGSYGYTF. Here the CDR3 DNA reads TGCGCCAGCAGCTCTCTCAGGGGTTCGTATGGCTACACCTTC.

The chain links TRBV4-1 to TRBJ2-3; possibly TRBD2 for D (7 bases). The V end lost 4 bases, the J end lost 1 base, and 12 bases lay between the germline ends. The CDR3 totals 15 residues. Germline assignment: CDR1 MGHRA and CDR2 YSYEKL. CDR3 sequence: CASSPWGGRTDTQYF. In nucleotides, the CDR3 is TGCGCCAGCAGCCCGTGGGGGGGGCGCACAGATACGCAGTATTTT.

The CDR3 DNA sequence: TGTGCCAGTAGTGACACCTACAATGAGCAGTTCTTC. It translates to CASSDTYNEQFF. The V call is TRBV19, the J call TRBJ2-1; D is uncertain. Germline V lookup: CDR1 LNHDA, CDR2 SQIVND (reference sequence). This CDR3 is 12 amino acids long. V was cut by 5 bases and J by 2 bases, with 4 bases left in between.

V is TRBV10-2 and J is TRBJ2-7; D ambiguous. V gave up 6 bases and J gave up 0 bases, with 6 bases separating them. Germline CDR1 reads WSHSY; CDR2 reads SAAADI. This CDR3 spans 12 amino acids. In nucleotides, the CDR3 is TGCGCCAGCAGGGGCTTCTCCTACGAGCAGTACTTC. Translating gives CASRGFSYEQYF.

The sample holds one count of this clone. The V and J genes are TRBV7-2 and TRBJ2-7; 7 bases match TRBD1. The CDR3 spans 13 residues. Germline loops: CDR1 SGHTA, CDR2 FQGNSA. V lost 4 bases and J lost 4; bases outside the gene matches: 4. CDR3 DNA sequence: TGTGCCAGCAGCTACCGACAGGGTTACGAGCAGTACTTC. Encoded protein: CASSYRQGYEQYF.

The CDR3 reads CASSLLIGTPTNQSNYGYTF. DNA for the CDR3: TGTGCCAGCAGCCTCTTAATTGGGACACCAACGAACCAGTCAAACTATGGCTACACCTTC. The chain combines TRBV3-1 (or the pseudogene TRBV3-2) with TRBJ1-2; tentatively, D is TRBD1 (6 bases). The CDR3 contains 20 residues. CDR1 is LGHDT and CDR2 is YNNKEL in the germline V gene (reference sequence). V was shortened by 4 bases and J by 2 bases, with 29 bases between the two germline ends.

The chain joins TRBV7-2 to TRBJ1-1; maybe TRBD1 (6 bases). V dropped 2 bases and J dropped 4 bases, with 11 bases sitting between them. The CDR3 contains 14 residues. Germline V CDR1 and CDR2: SGHTA, FQGNSA. CDR3 amino acids: CASSLRQVSTEAFF. The DNA of the CDR3 is TGTGCCAGCAGCTTACGACAGGTTAGCACTGAAGCTTTCTTT.